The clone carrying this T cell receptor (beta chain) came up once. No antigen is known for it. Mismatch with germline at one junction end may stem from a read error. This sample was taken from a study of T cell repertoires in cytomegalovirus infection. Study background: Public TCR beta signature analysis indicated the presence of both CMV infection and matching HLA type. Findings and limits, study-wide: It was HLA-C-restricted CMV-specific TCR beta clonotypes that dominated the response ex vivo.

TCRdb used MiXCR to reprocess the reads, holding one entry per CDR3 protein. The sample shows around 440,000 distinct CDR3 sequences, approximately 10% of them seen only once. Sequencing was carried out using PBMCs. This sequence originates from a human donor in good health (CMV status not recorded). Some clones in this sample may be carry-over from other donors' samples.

CDR3 DNA sequence: TGTGCCAGCAGCCCTCATCCTTGGACATCCTCTGGGGCCAACGACCTGACTTTC. It yields the protein CASSPHPWTSSGANDLTF. V usage is TRBV11-3 and J usage is TRBJ2-6; possible D gene TRBD1, 5 bases. CDR1 and CDR2 from the germline V gene are SGHNT and YENEEA. CDR3 length equals 18 residues.